Listed here are 10 T cell receptor beta chains from one sample, sequenced in a study of blood T cell repertoires in COVID-19. Profiling relied on immunoSEQ multiplex PCR, and the TCRdb table lists in-frame clones only, not all of them. The data contain over 65,000 clones, approximately 90% of them singletons. The material sequenced was peripheral blood. The receptors here all came from a woman aged 60-75 years with acute or convalescent COVID-19.

The V and J genes are TRBV28 and TRBJ2-5; 8 nucleotides agree with TRBD2. CDR1 is MDHEN and CDR2 is SYDVKM in the germline V gene. J gave up 4 bases and V 4 bases, and 5 bases lay outside the gene matches. The CDR3 is 14 residues long. This chain's CDR3 is CASSSRGGAETQYF. For the CDR3, the DNA is TGTGCCAGCAGTTCTCGGGGGGGGGCAGAGACCCAGTACTTC.

V is TRBV5-8 and J is TRBJ1-5; 9 nucleotides line up with TRBD1. V lost 1 base, J lost 3 bases, and 8 bases stayed unmatched. CDR3 length: 17 residues. CDR1 and CDR2 (germline): SGHTS, YDEGEE. The CDR3 spells CASSLNRGREDNQPQHF. The CDR3 coding sequence is TGTGCCAGCAGCTTGAACAGGGGGCGGGAAGACAATCAGCCCCAGCATTTT.

CDR3 sequence (DNA): TGCAGTGCTAGTGGCGGCTACGGCAATCAGCCCCAGCATTTT. Translating it yields CSASGGYGNQPQHF. The chain joins TRBV20-1 to TRBJ1-5; unclear D gene. With 3 bases removed from V and 2 bases from J, the gap between germline ends came to 11 bases. Looked up from germline, CDR1 is DFQATT and CDR2 is SNEGSKA (reference sequence). This CDR3 spans 14 amino acids.

The chain couples TRBV7-2 to TRBJ2-2, with D unresolved. Germline loops: CDR1 SGHTA, CDR2 FQGNSA. The CDR3 consists of 15 residues. Trimming left V 5 bases short and J 8 bases short, with 18 bases between. The CDR3 reads CASSEDRGSSGELFF. The CDR3 DNA follows: TGTGCCAGCAGCGAAGACCGAGGATCCTCTGGGGAGCTGTTTTTT.

This chain connects TRBV27 to TRBJ1-2; 7 positions match TRBD1. The CDR3 sequence is 13 residues long. The germline V gene encodes CDR1 MNHEY and CDR2 SMNVEV (reference sequence). With 5 bases clipped from V and 2 bases from J, the junction kept 2 bases outside the gene matches. The CDR3 sequence is CASSGQVNYGYTF. CDR3 nucleotide sequence: TGTGCCAGCAGTGGACAGGTGAACTATGGCTACACCTTC.

V is TRBV6-5 and J is TRBJ2-5; D is unclear. Germline CDR1 MNHEY, CDR2 SVGAGI. Deletions cut 0 bases from V and 2 bases from J, with 4 bases between. CDR3 length equals 13 residues. The chain's CDR3 is CASSYSRQETQYF. Here the CDR3 DNA reads TGTGCCAGCAGTTACTCGAGGCAAGAGACCCAGTACTTC.

J is TRBJ2-1 and V is TRBV28, with D possibly TRBD1 on 7 matching bases. Looked up from germline, CDR1 is MDHEN and CDR2 is SYDVKM. CDR3 length equals 17 residues. V dropped 7 bases and J dropped 3 bases, with 22 bases sitting between them. The CDR3 DNA is TGTGCCAGCACCTCGGGAGCCGGGACAGCTATCTACAATGAGCAGTTCTTC. Amino acid sequence: CASTSGAGTAIYNEQFF.

The chain employs TRBV11-2 and TRBJ2-2; TRBD1 matches at 8 bases. Germline V CDR1 and CDR2: SGHAT, FQNNGV. The CDR3 spans 14 residues. Trimming took 5 bases from V and 7 from J; bases not matched to a gene: 6. This CDR3 is CASSRGQASGELFF. As DNA, the CDR3 is TGTGCCAGCAGCCGGGGACAGGCGAGCGGGGAGCTGTTTTTT.

The chain uses TRBV10-3 and TRBJ2-5; tentatively, D is TRBD2 (7 bases). This CDR3 comprises 13 residues. The germline V gene has CDR1 ENHRY and CDR2 SYGVKD. Trimming took off 10 bases at V and 5 bases at J, with 17 bases between the two ends. The CDR3 bases are TGTGCCACTACGACTAGCACAGGGGAGACCCAGTACTTC. Translation gives CATTTSTGETQYF.

The V call is TRBV10-3, the J call TRBJ2-5; D ambiguous. V lost 0 bases and J lost 5, with 10 bases in between. This CDR3 has 14 amino acids. Per germline, CDR1 ENHRY and CDR2 SYGVKD. The CDR3 bases are TGTGCCATCAGTGAGTCTGTGGGCGAGGAGACCCAGTACTTC. The encoded protein is CAISESVGEETQYF.